These 14 T cell receptor beta chains share one sample of origin, sequenced in a study of blood T cell repertoires in COVID-19 (dated by TCRdb to 2020 to 2022). The library was generated by the immunoSEQ multiplex PCR assay. The table comes from immuneACCESS by way of TCRdb, which keeps in-frame sequences with V and J called. Part of the clones is missing from these tables; in studies checked, under half for an unresolved V gene and the rest for unknown reasons. The table for this sample lists about 71,000 clones; 80% to 90% of them were counted only once. The top ten hold around 2% of the sample. The material sequenced was peripheral blood. The receptors derive from a human donor in a cohort sampled during active COVID-19.

The genes are TRBV19 and TRBJ2-4, with 8 bases matching TRBD2. Germline CDR1 LNHDA, CDR2 SQIVND (reference sequence). V shed 7 bases and J 5 bases; nucleotides not matched to a gene: 10. This CDR3 region has 15 residues. Here the CDR3 reads CASTDGGAGENIQYF. The CDR3 bases are TGTGCCAGTACCGACGGGGGGGCCGGTGAAAACATTCAGTACTTC. The full variable domain, rest sourced from reference TRBV19 and TRBJ2-4, is DGGITQSPKYLFRKEGQNVTLSCEQNLNHDAMYWYRQDPGQGLRLIYYSQIVNDFQKGDIAEGYSVSREKKESFPLTVTSAQKNPTAFYLCASTDGGAGENIQYFGAGTRLSVL.

The rearrangement uses TRBV18 and TRBJ2-1; 8 nucleotides line up with TRBD2. There are 17 residues in the CDR3. The trim removed 4 bases at V and 0 bases at J, leaving 8 bases unmatched. Germline V gene lookup returns CDR1 KGHSH and CDR2 LQKENI. CDR3 region: CASSLEAGLVSYNEQFF. CDR3 sequence (DNA): TGTGCCAGCTCACTCGAAGCGGGACTAGTCTCCTACAATGAGCAGTTCTTC.

This clone has only one observation. The gene calls are TRBV6-2 or TRBV6-3 and TRBJ2-5; 7 bases align to TRBD2. Germline lookup yields CDR1 MNHEY and CDR2 SVGEGT. J lost 5 bases, V lost 0 bases, and 6 bases had no gene match. The CDR3 covers 15 residues. CDR3: CASSYSRWGGETQYF. The DNA of the CDR3 is TGTGCCAGCAGTTACTCTCGATGGGGGGGTGAGACCCAGTACTTC.

The chain employs TRBV24-1 and TRBJ1-6; TRBD1 matches 9 bases. Trimming cost V 3 bases and J 4 bases; bases outside gene matches: 0. The CDR3 consists of 15 residues. Germline V lookup: CDR1 KGHDR, CDR2 SFDVKD. DNA of the CDR3: TGTGCCACCAGTGATGGGACAGGGTATAATTCACCCCTCCACTTT. Encoded protein: CATSDGTGYNSPLHF.

The V gene is TRBV27, the J gene TRBJ2-1, with a weak D call TRBD2 (6 bases). The ends were cut back, 2 bases at V and 7 bases at J, with 12 bases in the middle. This CDR3 spans 14 amino acids. CDR1 and CDR2 from the germline V gene are MNHEY and SMNVEV (reference sequence). CDR3: CASSLGGIVNEQFF. The CDR3 DNA sequence: TGTGCCAGCAGTTTAGGCGGGATCGTTAATGAGCAGTTCTTC.

The V call is TRBV5-6, the J call TRBJ2-2, with 7 bases aligning to TRBD1. The trim removed 4 bases at V and 6 bases at J, leaving 15 bases unmatched. This CDR3 is built from 17 residues. CDR1 is SGHDT and CDR2 is YYEEEE in the germline V gene. The CDR3 DNA is TGTGCCAGCAGCCCCCGAGGACAGGTTGGAGCCGCCGGGGAGCTGTTTTTT. As protein: CASSPRGQVGAAGELFF.

The V and J genes are TRBV19 and TRBJ2-7, with D perhaps matching TRBD2 (5 bases). Germline CDR1 and CDR2: LNHDA and SQIVND (reference sequence). The CDR3 loop spans 12 amino acids. CDR3 sequence: CATSRGDYEQYF. In DNA, the CDR3 is TGTGCAACCTCTCGGGGAGACTACGAGCAGTACTTC.

V usage is TRBV7-8 and J usage is TRBJ1-4; D gene uncertain. CDR3 length: 16 residues. Germline V CDR1 and CDR2: SGHVS, FQNEAQ. V lost 4 bases and J 0 bases, leaving 12 bases between the germline ends. This chain's CDR3 is CASSYGLQSTNEKLFF. The CDR3, as DNA: TGTGCCAGCAGCTACGGCCTACAGTCAACTAATGAAAAACTGTTTTTT.

J is TRBJ2-5 and V is TRBV7-9; TRBD2 is a possible D gene (7 bases). The CDR3 runs 13 residues. Trimming shortened V by 3 bases and J by 4 bases, and 9 bases separated the two germline ends. CDR1 is SEHNR and CDR2 is FQNEAQ in the germline V gene (reference sequence). CDR3 sequence reads: CASSFGGRETQYF. In DNA, the CDR3 is TGTGCCAGCAGCTTCGGGGGGCGAGAGACCCAGTACTTC.

This clone was seen a few times. This rearrangement joins TRBV5-5 to TRBJ2-1, with D possibly matching TRBD2 (6 bases). Trimming took off 4 bases at V and 0 bases at J, with 14 bases between the two ends. CDR3 size: 16 residues. Germline CDR1 SGHKS, CDR2 YYEKEE (reference sequence). This CDR3 reads CASSPGTSNSYNEQFF. CDR3 sequence (DNA): TGTGCCAGCAGCCCCGGGACTTCAAACTCCTACAATGAGCAGTTCTTC. Full variable domain (outside the CDR3, taken from reference TRBV5-5 and TRBJ2-1): DAGVTQSPTHLIKTRGQQVTLRCSPISGHKSVSWYQQVLGQGPQFIFQYYEKEERGRGNFPDRFSARQFPNYSSELNVNALLLGDSALYLCASSPGTSNSYNEQFFGPGTRLTVL.

This rearrangement joins TRBV20-1 to TRBJ2-1, with a possible D match to TRBD2 (6 bases). Trimming shortened V by 3 bases and J by 0 bases, and 9 bases separated the two germline ends. CDR1 and CDR2 from the germline V gene are DFQATT and SNEGSKA (reference sequence). There are 14 residues in the CDR3. CDR3 loop: CSASVGSSYNEQFF. CDR3 nucleotides: TGCAGTGCTAGTGTCGGGAGCTCCTACAATGAGCAGTTCTTC.

The chain links TRBV5-4 to TRBJ1-6, with D possibly TRBD1 on 5 matching bases. This CDR3 spans 15 amino acids. The V end lost 2 bases, the J end lost 7 bases, and 13 bases lay between the germline ends. Germline V gene lookup returns CDR1 SGHNT and CDR2 YYREEE (reference sequence). CDR3 loop: CASSLGTVLNSPLHF. CDR3 DNA sequence: TGTGCCAGCAGCTTAGGGACTGTCTTAAATTCACCCCTCCACTTT. The entire variable domain, with the rest obtained from reference TRBV5-4 and TRBJ1-6, is as follows: ETGVTQSPTHLIKTRGQQVTLRCSSQSGHNTVSWYQQALGQGPQFIFQYYREEENGRGNFPPRFSGLQFPNYSSELNVNALELDDSALYLCASSLGTVLNSPLHFGNGTRLTVT.

This clone was found once. This chain joins TRBV20-1 and TRBJ1-5, with D possibly being TRBD1 (6 bases). The V end was cut by 3 bases, the J end by 6 bases, with 15 bases between. This CDR3 spans 14 amino acids. Germline V lookup: CDR1 DFQATT, CDR2 SNEGSKA (reference sequence). Here the CDR3 reads CSASQGPGGQPQHF. Written as DNA, the CDR3 is TGCAGTGCTAGTCAGGGGCCCGGTGGTCAGCCCCAGCATTTT.

The rearrangement uses TRBV25-1 and TRBJ2-6; possible D gene TRBD2, 6 bases. Germline CDR1 and CDR2: MGHDK and SYGVNS. The CDR3 is 15 amino acids. The V and J ends lost 4 bases and 4 bases respectively, with 11 bases between them. CDR3 DNA sequence: TGTGCCAGCAGTGGGGGCGGGACGGGGGCCAACGTCCTGACTTTC. It encodes CASSGGGTGANVLTF.